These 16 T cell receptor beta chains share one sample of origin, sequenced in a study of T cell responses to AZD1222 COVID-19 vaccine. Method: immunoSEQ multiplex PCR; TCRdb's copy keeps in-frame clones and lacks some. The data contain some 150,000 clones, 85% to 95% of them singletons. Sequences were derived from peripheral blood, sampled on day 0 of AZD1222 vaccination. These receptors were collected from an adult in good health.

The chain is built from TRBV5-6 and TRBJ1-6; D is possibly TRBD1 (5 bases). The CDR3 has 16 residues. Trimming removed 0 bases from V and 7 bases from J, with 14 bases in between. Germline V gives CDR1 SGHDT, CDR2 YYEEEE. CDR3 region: CASSLDPLGDNSPLHF. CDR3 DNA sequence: TGTGCCAGCAGCTTGGACCCATTAGGGGACAATTCACCCCTCCACTTT.

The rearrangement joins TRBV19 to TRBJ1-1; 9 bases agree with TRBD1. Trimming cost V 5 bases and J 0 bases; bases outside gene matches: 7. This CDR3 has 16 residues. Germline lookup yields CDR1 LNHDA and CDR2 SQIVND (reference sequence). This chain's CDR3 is CASSRTGANLNTEAFF. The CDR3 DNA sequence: TGTGCCAGTAGTCGGACAGGGGCCAATTTGAACACTGAAGCTTTCTTT.

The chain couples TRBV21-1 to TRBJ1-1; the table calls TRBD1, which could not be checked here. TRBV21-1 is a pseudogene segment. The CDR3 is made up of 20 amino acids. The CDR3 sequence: CASSISILVDPGQENTEAFF. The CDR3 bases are TGTGCCAGCAGCATATCTATATTGGTGGACCCCGGACAGGAAAACACTGAAGCTTTCTTT.

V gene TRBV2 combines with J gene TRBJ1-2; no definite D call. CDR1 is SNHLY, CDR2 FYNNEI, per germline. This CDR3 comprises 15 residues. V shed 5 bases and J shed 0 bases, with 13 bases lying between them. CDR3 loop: CASSRALAPNYGYTF. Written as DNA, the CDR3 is TGTGCCAGCAGTCGGGCCCTAGCCCCTAACTATGGCTACACCTTC.

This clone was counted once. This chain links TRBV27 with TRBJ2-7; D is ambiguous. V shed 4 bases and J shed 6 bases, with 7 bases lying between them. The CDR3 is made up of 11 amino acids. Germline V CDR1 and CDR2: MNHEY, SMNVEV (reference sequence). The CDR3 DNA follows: TGTGCCAGCAGTTGGCTGGGCGAGCAGTACTTC. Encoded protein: CASSWLGEQYF.

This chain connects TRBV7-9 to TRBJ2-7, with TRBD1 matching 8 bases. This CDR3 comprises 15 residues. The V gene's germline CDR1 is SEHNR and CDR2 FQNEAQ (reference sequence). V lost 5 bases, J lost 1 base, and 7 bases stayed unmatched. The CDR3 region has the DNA TGTGCCAGCAGCGGCCGACAGGGGAGTTCCTACGAGCAGTACTTC. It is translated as CASSGRQGSSYEQYF.

CDR3: CASSSDYRGLMNTEAFF. The CDR3 nucleotides read TGTGCCAGCAGCTCGGACTATCGGGGTCTTATGAACACTGAAGCTTTCTTT. The chain links TRBV5-5 to TRBJ1-1; D not certain. CDR3 length: 17 amino acids. In germline, CDR1 is SGHKS, CDR2 YYEKEE (reference sequence). V lost 3 bases, J lost 0 bases, and 18 bases lay in between.

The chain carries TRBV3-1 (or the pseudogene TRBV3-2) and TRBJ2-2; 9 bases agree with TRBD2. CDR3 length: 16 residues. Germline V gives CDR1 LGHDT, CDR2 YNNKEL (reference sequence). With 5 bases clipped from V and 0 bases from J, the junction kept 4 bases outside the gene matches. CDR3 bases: TGTGCCAGCAGCTCCAGACTAGCGGCGAACACCGGGGAGCTGTTTTTT. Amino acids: CASSSRLAANTGELFF.

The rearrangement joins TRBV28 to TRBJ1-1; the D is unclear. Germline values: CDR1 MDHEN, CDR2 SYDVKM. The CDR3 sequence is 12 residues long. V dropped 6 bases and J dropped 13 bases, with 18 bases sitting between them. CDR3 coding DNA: TGTGCCAGCAGCGGGAGTCCCGCTCAAGGTTTCTTT. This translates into CASSGSPAQGFF.

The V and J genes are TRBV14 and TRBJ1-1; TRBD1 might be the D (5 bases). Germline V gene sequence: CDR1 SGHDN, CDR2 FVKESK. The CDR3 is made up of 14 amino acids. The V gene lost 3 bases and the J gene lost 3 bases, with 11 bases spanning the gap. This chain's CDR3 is CASSHGAFDTEAFF. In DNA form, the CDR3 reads TGTGCCAGCAGCCATGGGGCTTTCGACACTGAAGCTTTCTTT.

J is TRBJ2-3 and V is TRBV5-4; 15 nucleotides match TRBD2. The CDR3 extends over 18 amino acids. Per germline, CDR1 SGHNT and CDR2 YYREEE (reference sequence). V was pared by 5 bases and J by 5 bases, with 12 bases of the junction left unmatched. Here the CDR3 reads CASSGLAGGPFLLDTQYF. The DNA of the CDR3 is TGTGCCAGCAGTGGACTAGCGGGAGGGCCCTTTTTATTAGATACGCAGTATTTT.

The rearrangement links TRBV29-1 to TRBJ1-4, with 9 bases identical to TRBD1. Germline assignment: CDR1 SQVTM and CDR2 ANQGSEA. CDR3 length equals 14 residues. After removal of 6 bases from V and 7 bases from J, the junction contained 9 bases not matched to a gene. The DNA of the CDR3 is TGCAGCGTCGACACAGGGGGCGAGGGTGAAAAACTGTTTTTT. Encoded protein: CSVDTGGEGEKLFF. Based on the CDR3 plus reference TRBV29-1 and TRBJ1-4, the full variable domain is SAVISQKPSRDICQRGTSLTIQCQVDSQVTMMFWYRQQPGQSLTLIATANQGSEATYESGFVIDKFPISRPNLTFSTLTVSNMSPEDSSIYLCSVDTGGEGEKLFFGSGTQLSVL.

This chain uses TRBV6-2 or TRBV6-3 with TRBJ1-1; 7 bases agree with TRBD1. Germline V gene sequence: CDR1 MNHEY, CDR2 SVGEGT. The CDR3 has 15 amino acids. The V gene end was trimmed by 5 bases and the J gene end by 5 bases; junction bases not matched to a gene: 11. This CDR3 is CASSDPTGRGTEAFF. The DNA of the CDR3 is TGTGCCAGCAGTGACCCGACAGGGAGAGGGACTGAAGCTTTCTTT.

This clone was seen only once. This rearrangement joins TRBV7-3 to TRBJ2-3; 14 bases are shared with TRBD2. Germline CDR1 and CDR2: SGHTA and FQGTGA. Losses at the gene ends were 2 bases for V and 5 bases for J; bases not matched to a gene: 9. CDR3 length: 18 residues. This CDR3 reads CASSLPGTSGSLGDTQYF. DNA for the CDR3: TGTGCCAGCAGCTTACCCGGGACTAGCGGGAGTCTGGGAGATACGCAGTATTTT.

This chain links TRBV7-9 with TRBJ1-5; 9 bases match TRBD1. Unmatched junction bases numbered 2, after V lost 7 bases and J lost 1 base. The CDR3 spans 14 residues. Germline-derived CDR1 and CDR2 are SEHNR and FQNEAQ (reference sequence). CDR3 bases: TGTGCCAGCAACACAGGGGGCAGCAATCAGCCCCAGCATTTT. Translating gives CASNTGGSNQPQHF. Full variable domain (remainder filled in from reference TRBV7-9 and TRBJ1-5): DTGVSQNPRHKITKRGQNVTFRCDPISEHNRLYWYRQTLGQGPEFLTYFQNEAQLEKSRLLSDRFSAERPKGSFSTLEIQRTEQGDSAMYLCASNTGGSNQPQHFGDGTRLSIL.

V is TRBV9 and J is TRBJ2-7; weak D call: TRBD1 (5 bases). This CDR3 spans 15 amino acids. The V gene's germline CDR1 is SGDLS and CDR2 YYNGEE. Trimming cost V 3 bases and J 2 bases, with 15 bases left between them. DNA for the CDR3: TGTGCCAGCAGCGCATTGGACACCCTAACCTACGAGCAGTACTTC. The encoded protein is CASSALDTLTYEQYF.